Shown below are 6 T cell receptor beta chains from a single sample sequenced in a study of human CD4 T cells and Enterobacteriaceae (dated by TCRdb to 2019 to 2021). On a FACSAria III, memory CD4+ T cells were FACS-sorted to over 98% purity, defined as all CD4+ cells except CD45RA+CCR7+CD95- naive cells. To prepare the library, the immunoSEQ multiplex PCR assay was applied. The table comes from immuneACCESS by way of TCRdb, which keeps in-frame sequences with V and J called. Part of the clones is missing from these tables; in studies checked, under half for an unresolved V gene and the rest for unknown reasons. In all, the sample holds some 30,000 clones, and about 80% of those were seen once. Of the sample, around 1.5% is held by the ten largest clones. Sequencing was carried out using memory CD4+ T cells from blood. The cell subset or site label of this sample denotes: total memory CD4 T cells sorted directly ex vivo, unstimulated. The receptor source for this set is a human donor in good health.

The gene calls are TRBV11-1 and TRBJ1-1; D not certain. From germline, CDR1 is SGHAT and CDR2 FQDESV (reference sequence). The V and J ends lost 1 base and 1 base respectively, with 7 bases between them. The CDR3 runs 14 residues. DNA of the CDR3: TGTGCCAGCAGCTTAGGACTGACGAACACTGAAGCTTTCTTT. The encoded protein is CASSLGLTNTEAFF.

V gene TRBV5-5 combines with J gene TRBJ2-7, with D hard to call. Per germline, CDR1 SGHKS and CDR2 YYEKEE (reference sequence). The germline V and J ends were trimmed by 4 bases and 6 bases, with 17 bases remaining between them. The CDR3 totals 14 residues. The CDR3 spells CASSQLNSIREQYF. In nucleotides, the CDR3 is TGTGCCAGCAGCCAGCTGAACAGCATACGCGAGCAGTACTTC.

V gene TRBV5-1 combines with J gene TRBJ1-4; 9 bases map to TRBD1. In germline, CDR1 is SGHRS, CDR2 YFSETQ. CDR3 length equals 17 residues. J was trimmed by 7 bases and V by 5 bases; bases with no gene match: 15. The CDR3 coding sequence is TGCGCCAGCAGTTTTTTTCCTCCGGGACAGGGAGGTGAAAAACTGTTTTTT. It translates to CASSFFPPGQGGEKLFF.

This clone was detected only a few times. V usage is TRBV7-3 and J usage is TRBJ2-7; a weak D match, TRBD1 (6 bases). From germline, CDR1 is SGHTA and CDR2 FQGTGA. Trimming took off 3 bases at V and 2 bases at J, with 17 bases between the two ends. There are 16 residues in the CDR3. The CDR3 loop is CASSLPPRTATYEQYF. In nucleotides, the CDR3 is TGTGCCAGCAGCTTGCCCCCTCGGACAGCCACCTACGAGCAGTACTTC.

This clone was recorded only once. This chain connects TRBV7-3 to TRBJ2-5, with 9 bases matching TRBD2. Germline V CDR1 and CDR2: SGHTA, FQGTGA. CDR3 length: 15 residues. V lost 4 bases and J lost 4; bases outside the gene matches: 7. CDR3 sequence reads: CASSSGGGRAETQYF. The CDR3 DNA sequence: TGTGCCAGCAGCTCCGGCGGCGGGAGGGCAGAGACCCAGTACTTC. The full variable domain, its missing parts supplied by reference TRBV7-3 and TRBJ2-5, is GAGVSQTPSNKVTEKGKYVELRCDPISGHTALYWYRQSLGQGPEFLIYFQGTGAADDSGLPNDRFFAVRPEGSVSTLKIQRTERGDSAVYLCASSSGGGRAETQYFGPGTRLLVL.

The rearrangement links TRBV5-5 to TRBJ1-2, with D uncertain. Germline V gene lookup returns CDR1 SGHKS and CDR2 YYEKEE (reference sequence). This CDR3 is built from 13 residues. Deletions cut 0 bases from V and 2 bases from J, with 5 bases between. CDR3 sequence: CASSLVENYGYTF. CDR3 DNA sequence: TGTGCCAGCAGCTTGGTGGAGAACTATGGCTACACCTTC.